The rows below give T cell receptor beta chains drawn from one sample of a study of cytomegalovirus exposure and HLA in healthy donors. The assay was immunoSEQ multiplex PCR, and TCRdb's table has in-frame clones only and misses some. The data hold about 90,000 clones, with approximately 65% observed a single time. The sequencing sample was made of PBMCs. The receptor set was obtained from a woman aged 25 to 45 in good health and CMV-seropositive. The conserved cysteine and the conserved F or W are not part of the CDR3 here. Only some rows state a clone size, as once, few, many or a class for expanded clones.

cdr3_aa clone_size j_call v_call
ASSPGTSHSPLH . TRBJ1-6 TRBV27
ASSPTGLAEKLF . TRBJ1-4 TRBV18
ASSLFPPQH . TRBJ1-5 TRBV28
ASSQVPSIGKLF . TRBJ1-4 TRBV4-3
SSSLVPQETQY . TRBJ2-5 TRBV7-9
AWSDQGHYEQY . TRBJ2-7 TRBV30
ASSHGLAGQNTDTQY once TRBJ2-3 TRBV7-9
ASSLGPGANVLT . TRBJ2-6 TRBV7-3
ASSHGLAGGDTQY . TRBJ2-3 TRBV7-3
ATAPEGLWETQY . TRBJ2-5 TRBV15